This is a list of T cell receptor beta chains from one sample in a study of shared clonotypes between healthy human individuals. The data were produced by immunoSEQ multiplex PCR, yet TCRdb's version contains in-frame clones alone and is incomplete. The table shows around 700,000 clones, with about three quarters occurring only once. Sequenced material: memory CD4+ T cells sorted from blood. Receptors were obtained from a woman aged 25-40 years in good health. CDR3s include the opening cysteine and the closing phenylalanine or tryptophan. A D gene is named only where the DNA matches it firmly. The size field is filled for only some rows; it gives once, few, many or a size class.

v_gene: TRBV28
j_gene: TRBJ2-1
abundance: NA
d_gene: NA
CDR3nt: TGTGCCAGCAGTCAGCGATTAGGGCAGTTCTTC
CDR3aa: CASSQRLGQFF

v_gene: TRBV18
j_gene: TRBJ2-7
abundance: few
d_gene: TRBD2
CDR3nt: TGTGCCAGCTCACCACCAACTAGCGGGTCCCACGAGCAGTACTTC
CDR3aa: CASSPPTSGSHEQYF

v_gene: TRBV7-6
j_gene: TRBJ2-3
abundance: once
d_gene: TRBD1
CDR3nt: TGTGCCAGCAGCTTATTCGGCGGGACAGGGAACACAGATACGCAGTATTTT
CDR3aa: CASSLFGGTGNTDTQYF

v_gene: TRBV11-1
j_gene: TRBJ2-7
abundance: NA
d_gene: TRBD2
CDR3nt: TGTGCCAGCAGCTTCCGAGTAGCGGGAGGAGTCAACGAGCAGTACTTC
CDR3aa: CASSFRVAGGVNEQYF

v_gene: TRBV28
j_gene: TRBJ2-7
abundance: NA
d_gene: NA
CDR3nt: TGTGCCAGCAGTTTTGGTGTCTACGAGCAGTACTTC
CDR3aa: CASSFGVYEQYF

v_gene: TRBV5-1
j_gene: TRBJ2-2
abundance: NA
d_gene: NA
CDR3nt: TGCGCCAGCAGCTTGGGTCTAACCGGGGAGCTGTTTTTT
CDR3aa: CASSLGLTGELFF

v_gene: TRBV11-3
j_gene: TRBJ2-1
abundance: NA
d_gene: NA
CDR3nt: TGTGCCAGCAGCTTAGACCCTATGTACAATGAGCAGTTCTTC
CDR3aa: CASSLDPMYNEQFF

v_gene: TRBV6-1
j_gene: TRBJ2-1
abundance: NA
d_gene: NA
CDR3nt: TGTGCCAGCAGTGCCTTAGAGAATGAGCAGTTCTTC
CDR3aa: CASSALENEQFF

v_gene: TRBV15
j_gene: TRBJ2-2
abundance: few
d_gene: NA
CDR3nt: TGTGCCACCAGCAGAGAGACTAGAGAAACCGGGGAGCTGTTTTTT
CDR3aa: CATSRETRETGELFF

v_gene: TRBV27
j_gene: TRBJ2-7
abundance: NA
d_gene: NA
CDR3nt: TGTGCCAGCAGTTTCCCGGAGGGTTTAATGGGTTCTTACGAGCAGTACTTC
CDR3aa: CASSFPEGLMGSYEQYF

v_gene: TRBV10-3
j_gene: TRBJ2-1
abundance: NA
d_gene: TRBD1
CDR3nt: TGTGCCATCAGCTCGGGACAGGGGGCCTACAATGAGCAGTTCTTC
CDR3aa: CAISSGQGAYNEQFF

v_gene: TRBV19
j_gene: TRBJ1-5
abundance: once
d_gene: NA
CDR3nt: TGTGCCAGTAGTATCTCGGGGATGGGTCAGCCCCAGCATTTT
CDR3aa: CASSISGMGQPQHF

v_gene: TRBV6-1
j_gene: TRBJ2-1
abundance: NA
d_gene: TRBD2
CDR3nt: TGTGCCAGCAGTGGTCCCATTAGCGGGGATGAGCAGTTCTTC
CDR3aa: CASSGPISGDEQFF

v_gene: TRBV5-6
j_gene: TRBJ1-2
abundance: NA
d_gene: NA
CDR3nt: TGTGCCAGCAGCTTGGCACTCAGGGAGTATGGCTACACCTTC
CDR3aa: CASSLALREYGYTF

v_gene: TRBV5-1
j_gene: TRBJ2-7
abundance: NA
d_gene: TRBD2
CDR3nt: TGCGCCAGCAGGGCTACTAGCGGCAAGACCTACGAGCAGTACTTC
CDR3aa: CASRATSGKTYEQYF

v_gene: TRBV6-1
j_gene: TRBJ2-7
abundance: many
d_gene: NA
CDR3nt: TGTGCCAGCAGTTATACAGGCGTCCACGAGCAGTACTTC
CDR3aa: CASSYTGVHEQYF

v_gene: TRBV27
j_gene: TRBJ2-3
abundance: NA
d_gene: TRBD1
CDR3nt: TGTGCCAGCAGTCCGGGACAGGGGACAGATACGCAGTATTTT
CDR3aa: CASSPGQGTDTQYF

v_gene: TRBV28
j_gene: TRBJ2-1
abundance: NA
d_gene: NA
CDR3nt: TGTGCCAGCAGTTTACGGGCAGGGGTTGAGCAGTTCTTC
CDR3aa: CASSLRAGVEQFF

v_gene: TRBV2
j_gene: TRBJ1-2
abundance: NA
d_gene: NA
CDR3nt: TGTGCCAGCAGTGATAGGTCCATCTATGGCTACACCTTC
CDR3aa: CASSDRSIYGYTF

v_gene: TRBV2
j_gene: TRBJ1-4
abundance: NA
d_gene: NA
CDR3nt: TGTGCCAGCAGTGAAGGAATCAAACGTACAGGGAAGCAAGGGGAAAAACTGTTTTTT
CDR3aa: CASSEGIKRTGKQGEKLFF

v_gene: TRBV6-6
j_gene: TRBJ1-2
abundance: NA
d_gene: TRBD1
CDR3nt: TGTGCCAGCAGGGAGGGACAGTTAGCTAACTATGGCTACACCTTC
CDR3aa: CASREGQLANYGYTF

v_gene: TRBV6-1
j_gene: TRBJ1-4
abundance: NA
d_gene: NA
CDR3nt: TGTGCCAGCAGTCACAGCCTTGCAACTAATGAAAAACTGTTTTTT
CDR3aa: CASSHSLATNEKLFF

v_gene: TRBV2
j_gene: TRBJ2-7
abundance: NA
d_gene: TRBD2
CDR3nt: TGTGCCAGCACCGGGACTAGCGTCTACGAGCAGTACTTC
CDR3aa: CASTGTSVYEQYF

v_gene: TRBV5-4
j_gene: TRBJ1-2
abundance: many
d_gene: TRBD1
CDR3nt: TGTGCCAGCAGCTCGGGCCAGACAGGGGCCACTTTTGGCTACACCTTC
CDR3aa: CASSSGQTGATFGYTF

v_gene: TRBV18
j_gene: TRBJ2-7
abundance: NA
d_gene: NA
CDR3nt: TGTGCCAGCTCACCGGCAGGCGCAAAGTTCTACGAGCAGTACTTC
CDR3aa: CASSPAGAKFYEQYF

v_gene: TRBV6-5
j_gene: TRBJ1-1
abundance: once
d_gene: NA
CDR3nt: TGTGCCAGCAAACCGGAACTGAACACTGAAGCTTTCTTT
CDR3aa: CASKPELNTEAFF

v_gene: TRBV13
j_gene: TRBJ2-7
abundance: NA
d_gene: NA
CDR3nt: TGTGCCAGCAGCTTCTGGGGTTGGGCGAAGGGGCAGTACTTC
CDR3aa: CASSFWGWAKGQYF